The 14 T cell receptor beta chains presented below share a single source sample, sequenced in a study of shared clonotypes between healthy human individuals. Profiled with immunoSEQ multiplex PCR; TCRdb holds only in-frame clones, not every one. This sample carries a few hundred thousand clones, roughly 79% of them seen once, and the ten largest clones take 12%. Sequenced: PBMCs. These TCRs come from a woman aged 40 to 50 in good health. Some clones in this sample may be carry-over from other donors' samples.

This clone was observed a few times. The V gene is TRBV28, the J gene TRBJ2-2, with a possible D match to TRBD1 (5 bases). CDR1 and CDR2 (germline): MDHEN, SYDVKM. The CDR3 is made up of 13 amino acids. Trimming left V 3 bases short and J 8 bases short, with 10 bases between. The CDR3 DNA follows: TGTGCCAGCAGTTTCCCTCAGGGTGGGGAGCTGTTTTTT. Protein product: CASSFPQGGELFF.

V gene TRBV10-2 combines with J gene TRBJ1-2; TRBD1 might be the D (5 bases). The V and J ends lost 8 bases and 2 bases respectively, with 18 bases between them. Per germline, CDR1 WSHSY and CDR2 SAAADI. The CDR3 runs to 15 residues. CDR3 loop: CASRGVAKVNYGYTF. CDR3 DNA: TGCGCCAGCCGGGGGGTGGCCAAGGTAAACTATGGCTACACCTTC.

This clone has more than one count but fewer than ten. The chain carries TRBV9 and TRBJ2-3, with D perhaps TRBD1 or TRBD2 (6 bases each). V lost 1 base and J 1 base, leaving 13 bases between the germline ends. Germline loops: CDR1 SGDLS, CDR2 YYNGEE. This CDR3 has 16 residues. The CDR3 spells CASSVFGGQGTDTQYF. The CDR3 coding sequence is TGTGCCAGCAGCGTATTCGGGGGCCAGGGCACAGATACGCAGTATTTT.

The chain joins TRBV30 to TRBJ2-1, with D perhaps matching TRBD2 (5 bases). V lost 1 base and J lost 6, with 25 bases in between. Germline V lookup: CDR1 GTSNPN, CDR2 SVGIG (reference sequence). The CDR3 consists of 18 residues. Here the CDR3 DNA reads TGTGCCTGGAGTGGACCGCGGGCTCGGGTCTTCGAGGGCAATGAGCAGTTCTTC. Translated: CAWSGPRARVFEGNEQFF.

The chain combines TRBV7-8 with TRBJ1-3; D is ambiguous. CDR3 size: 15 residues. The germline gives CDR1 SGHVS, CDR2 FQNEAQ. V lost 1 base and J 0 bases, leaving 7 bases between the germline ends. The chain's CDR3 is CASSLVGPSGNTIYF. CDR3 in DNA: TGTGCCAGCAGCTTAGTGGGTCCCTCTGGAAACACCATATATTTT.

For this clone: The same CDR3 can be traced to other DNA sequences in this sample. This rearrangement joins TRBV6-1 to TRBJ2-7; D unresolved. The CDR3 totals 13 residues. Trimming took off 0 bases at V and 2 bases at J, with 5 bases between the two ends. Germline CDR1 reads MNHNS; CDR2 reads SASEGT. CDR3 sequence reads: CASSEAGPYEQYF. CDR3 sequence (DNA): TGTGCCAGCAGTGAAGCAGGCCCCTACGAGCAGTACTTC.

The chain recombines TRBV4-3 with TRBJ2-1; D possibly corresponds to TRBD1 (6 bases). The CDR3 length is 16 residues. Germline V gene data show CDR1 as LGHNA and CDR2 as YSLEER. V gave up 3 bases and J gave up 4 bases, with 16 bases separating them. CDR3 protein: CASSQTTGTLYNEQFF. CDR3 nucleotide sequence: TGCGCCAGCAGCCAGACAACCGGGACACTGTACAATGAGCAGTTCTTC.

The chain has TRBV11-2 and TRBJ2-4, with 9 bases aligning to TRBD2. The J segment lost 1 base and the V segment lost 4 bases, leaving 2 bases of the junction unmatched. Germline CDR1 reads SGHAT; CDR2 reads FQNNGV. The CDR3 length is 15 residues. The CDR3 protein is CASSSSGRAKNIQYF. The DNA for the CDR3 is TGTGCCAGCAGCTCGAGCGGGAGGGCCAAAAACATTCAGTACTTC. Complete variable domain (other parts from reference TRBV11-2 and TRBJ2-4): EAGVAQSPRYKIIEKRQSVAFWCNPISGHATLYWYQQILGQGPKLLIQFQNNGVVDDSQLPKDRFSAERLKGVDSTLKIQPAKLEDSAVYLCASSSSGRAKNIQYFGAGTRLSVL.

The chain joins TRBV27 to TRBJ2-5, with TRBD2 matching over 8 bases. CDR1 MNHEY and CDR2 SMNVEV come from the germline V gene (reference sequence). This CDR3 is built from 14 residues. V was clipped by 5 bases and J by 4 bases; unmatched bases: 6. CDR3 sequence (DNA): TGTGCCAGCAGTGCCGGCGGGGGGCTAGAGACCCAGTACTTC. Its protein product is CASSAGGGLETQYF.

The rearrangement links TRBV4-3 to TRBJ1-1, with TRBD1 matching 8 bases. Germline V gene sequence: CDR1 LGHNA, CDR2 YSLEER. Trimming cost V 0 bases and J 5 bases; bases outside gene matches: 5. The CDR3 has 15 residues. The CDR3 sequence is CASSQDLQGGTEAFF. The CDR3 DNA reads TGCGCCAGCAGCCAAGACCTACAGGGGGGAACTGAAGCTTTCTTT.

The table lists this clone with a few counts. V usage is TRBV30 and J usage is TRBJ1-1, with 7 bases that match TRBD1. The junction had 8 bases not matched to a gene; V was cut back by 0 bases and J by 1 base. CDR1 is GTSNPN and CDR2 is SVGIG in the germline V gene (reference sequence). The CDR3 is 16 amino acids. CDR3 nucleotides: TGTGCCTGGAGTGTATCAAGGGGGCATACGAACACTGAAGCTTTCTTT. Protein sequence: CAWSVSRGHTNTEAFF.

Regarding this clone: The sample carries other DNA sequences with the same CDR3. This chain joins TRBV6-6 and TRBJ1-2; 9 bases align to TRBD1. CDR3 length: 14 residues. V shed 4 bases, J shed 5 bases, and the junction held 5 bases outside the gene matches. Germline V lookup: CDR1 MNHNY, CDR2 SVGAGI (reference sequence). The CDR3 protein is CASSFRDRDYGYTF. CDR3 nucleotide sequence: TGTGCCAGCAGTTTCCGGGACAGGGATTATGGCTACACCTTC.

This clone appeared a single time. CDR3 residues: CASTLTTGDSYEQYF. CDR3 in DNA: TGTGCCAGTACCCTAACCACAGGGGATTCCTACGAGCAGTACTTC. The chain recombines TRBV19 with TRBJ2-7; 7 nucleotides align to TRBD1. The length of the CDR3 is 15 residues. With V trimmed by 7 bases and J by 1 base, 10 bases remained unmatched. CDR1 LNHDA and CDR2 SQIVND come from the germline V gene (reference sequence). Complete variable domain (other parts from reference TRBV19 and TRBJ2-7): DGGITQSPKYLFRKEGQNVTLSCEQNLNHDAMYWYRQDPGQGLRLIYYSQIVNDFQKGDIAEGYSVSREKKESFPLTVTSAQKNPTAFYLCASTLTTGDSYEQYFGPGTRLTVT.

V usage is TRBV5-8 and J usage is TRBJ2-5; 8 bases align to TRBD1. Germline CDR1 and CDR2: SGHTS and YDEGEE. With V trimmed by 3 bases and J by 4 bases, 8 bases remained unmatched. The CDR3 sequence is 15 residues long. DNA for the CDR3: TGTGCCAGCAGCTACTCAGGGGGCTTGGGAGAGACCCAGTACTTC. Translating gives CASSYSGGLGETQYF.